Each of the 4 T cell receptor beta chains below was sequenced from the same sample in a study of regulatory T cells in long-lasting Graves disease. Time point denoted: newly diagnosed GD, antithyroid drugs for less than 3 months. The TCR library was made from RNA that had been extracted from PBMCs in TRIzol. TCR beta libraries were built with iRepertoire HTBI primers and Arm-PCR of CDR3 regions. TCRdb passed the multiplex PCR reads through MiXCR, listing each CDR3 protein once. The sample contains hundreds of thousands of distinct CDR3 sequences, roughly 15% of which appear only once. The data were also submitted as part of a second study, on T cells in Graves' hyperthyroidism and ophthalmopathy.

This sample comprised peripheral blood mononuclear cells (PBMCs), obtained at new diagnosis, from a patient treated with antithyroid drugs. The receptors originated from a woman aged 40 to 65 with Graves disease.

Many counts were recorded for this clonotype. This rearrangement joins TRBV24-1 to TRBJ2-1; D unresolved. The V end was cut by 3 bases, the J end by 8 bases, with 10 bases between. Germline assignment: CDR1 KGHDR and CDR2 SFDVKD. The CDR3 has 13 residues. In nucleotides, the CDR3 is TGTGCCACCAGTGATCCCCCCCTGCATGAGCAGTTCTTC. It translates to CATSDPPLHEQFF.

The sample holds many counts of this clonotype. The CDR3: CASSLSSPSYEQYF. In DNA, the CDR3 is TGTGCCAGCAGTTTGAGTAGCCCCTCCTACGAGCAGTACTTC. The chain employs TRBV12-3 or TRBV12-4 and TRBJ2-7; D uncertain. The length of the CDR3 is 14 residues. The V end was cut by 3 bases, the J end by 0 bases, with 9 bases between.

This chain links TRBV2 with TRBJ1-4; D not certain. The CDR3 consists of 11 residues. Per germline, CDR1 SNHLY and CDR2 FYNNEI. Trimming stripped 5 bases from V and 8 bases from J, with 6 bases between. CDR3 DNA: TGTGCCAGCAGTCCGCAGGAAAAACTGTTTTTT. It yields the protein CASSPQEKLFF. The full variable domain, completed using reference TRBV2 and TRBJ1-4, is EPEVTQTPSHQVTQMGQEVILRCVPISNHLYFYWYRQILGQKVEFLVSFYNNEISEKSEIFDDQFSVERPDGSNFTLKIRSTKLEDSAMYFCASSPQEKLFFGSGTQLSVL.

This clonotype was seen repeatedly, ten times or more. This chain connects TRBV2 to TRBJ1-5; no clear D gene. With 5 bases removed from V and 7 bases from J, the gap between germline ends came to 9 bases. CDR1 and CDR2 (germline): SNHLY, FYNNEI. This CDR3 is built from 12 residues. The CDR3 nucleotides are TGTGCCAGCAGTTCCCTCAGCCAGCCCCAGCATTTT. This codes for CASSSLSQPQHF.